Listed below are T cell receptor beta chains from one sample, sequenced in a study of CD8+ T cells in alopecia areata. The table came from immunoSEQ multiplex PCR; TCRdb's copy has only in-frame clones and leaves some out. The table has about 150,000 clones, more than 75% seen once. This sample comprised CD8+ T cells sorted from blood, obtained at week 0. These receptors all stem from a human donor with alopecia areata. CDR3s leave out the opening cysteine and the closing phenylalanine or tryptophan. Fields, in order: V gene, CDR3 protein.

v_gene: TRBV5-6; CDR3aa: ASSLLPGAPYGYT
v_gene: TRBV13; CDR3aa: ASSSTGDDTEAF
v_gene: TRBV7-9; CDR3aa: ASSPPSGSSYEQY
v_gene: TRBV5-1; CDR3aa: ASSEGQGANYGYT
v_gene: TRBV6-6; CDR3aa: ASWTGVYNEQF
v_gene: TRBV18; CDR3aa: ASSPGSGSIYNEQF
v_gene: TRBV18; CDR3aa: ASSPVATRLNEQF
v_gene: TRBV30; CDR3aa: AWSLGSTEAF
v_gene: TRBV6-5; CDR3aa: ASNPGQGYEQY
v_gene: TRBV5-4; CDR3aa: ASSLYRGSLNTEAF
v_gene: TRBV5-1; CDR3aa: ASSSRQTNTEAF
v_gene: TRBV29-1; CDR3aa: SVEGENEQY
v_gene: TRBV9; CDR3aa: ASSLRGYLQDTQY
v_gene: TRBV7-8; CDR3aa: ASSLRGFPGLAGVDSYEQY
v_gene: TRBV5-6; CDR3aa: ASSLWISGANVLT
v_gene: TRBV6-5; CDR3aa: ASTYSPGTDTQY
v_gene: TRBV4-1; CDR3aa: ASSQEGKNNEQF
v_gene: TRBV7-4; CDR3aa: ASSPMDRRHYGYT
v_gene: TRBV4-1; CDR3aa: ASSHLGGNTEAF
v_gene: TRBV7-4; CDR3aa: ASSHPARVP
v_gene: TRBV9; CDR3aa: ASSGLSAGGSETQY
v_gene: TRBV7-6; CDR3aa: ASSSRLVNWTQY
v_gene: TRBV27; CDR3aa: ASSFRRETGELF
v_gene: TRBV4-1; CDR3aa: ASSQDRSGETQY
v_gene: TRBV7-9; CDR3aa: ASSSSRTGWDYGYT
v_gene: TRBV30; CDR3aa: AWSVGSTGELF
v_gene: TRBV30; CDR3aa: AGGLAGVEQF
v_gene: TRBV30; CDR3aa: AWSAWLGETQY
v_gene: TRBV19; CDR3aa: ASKPGQGNYEQY
v_gene: TRBV5-6; CDR3aa: ASSPRLGGARNTEAF
v_gene: TRBV29-1; CDR3aa: SVEDEGQGAYEQY
v_gene: TRBV7-2; CDR3aa: ASGDGTGGYEQY
v_gene: TRBV11-2; CDR3aa: ASSLVPYSGRIAADTQY
v_gene: TRBV29-1; CDR3aa: SVVTSSYNEQF
v_gene: TRBV6-1; CDR3aa: ATSAYDSSNQPQH
v_gene: TRBV19; CDR3aa: ASSLGQRLNTEAF
v_gene: TRBV30; CDR3aa: AWSQDSNSPLH
v_gene: TRBV19; CDR3aa: ASSSALEDTQY
v_gene: TRBV5-7; CDR3aa: ASRGQGVGYT
v_gene: TRBV19; CDR3aa: ASRAIGGHTEAF
v_gene: TRBV29-1; CDR3aa: SVDPHRNTEAF
v_gene: TRBV7-9; CDR3aa: ASSPDTYGYT
v_gene: TRBV2; CDR3aa: ASRAGVGLYNEQF
v_gene: TRBV11-2; CDR3aa: ASSLPPGLSDTQY
v_gene: TRBV5-4; CDR3aa: ASSSANSLGYT
v_gene: TRBV7-9; CDR3aa: ATRGGKQETQY
v_gene: TRBV5-1; CDR3aa: ASSGGTGPNEQF
v_gene: TRBV29-1; CDR3aa: SVDNEQF
v_gene: TRBV7-2; CDR3aa: ASSLGVTDYNEQF
v_gene: TRBV25-1; CDR3aa: ASSLNEKLF
v_gene: TRBV19; CDR3aa: ASSEAGTSGIETQY
v_gene: TRBV7-8; CDR3aa: ASSSAPSGTDTQY
v_gene: TRBV10-2; CDR3aa: ASSESGQMGDTQY
v_gene: TRBV2; CDR3aa: ASREDLAAEAF
v_gene: TRBV5-4; CDR3aa: ATRPAANEQF